This note documents a single T cell receptor (beta chain) sequence. The entry originates in a study of OX40 agonist ivuxolimab in advanced cancers. The assay was immunoSEQ multiplex PCR, and TCRdb's table has in-frame clones only and misses some. The sample has under 100,000 clones, less than 85% seen once. Trimming at V came to 5 bases and at J to 7 bases, leaving 8 bases not matched to a gene. CDR1 SEHNR and CDR2 FQNEAQ come from the germline V gene (reference sequence). CDR3 length: 14 residues. This TCR came from an adult with an advanced solid tumor such as melanoma, head and neck, liver or kidney cancer. This specimen consisted of CD4+ or CD8+ T cells sorted from blood, obtained in a trial of the OX40 agonist ivuxolimab. The chain combines TRBV7-9 with TRBJ2-1; 7 bases fit TRBD2. The CDR3 sequence: CASSQSGLPNEQFF. CDR3 DNA: TGTGCCAGCAGCCAGTCGGGACTACCAAATGAGCAGTTCTTC.